A single sample is the source of the 28 T cell receptor beta chains below, sequenced in a study of T cell clones after liver transplantation. TCRdb's table, derived via immunoSEQ multiplex PCR, lists solely in-frame clones and lacks some. The data contain about 33,000 clones, around 95% of them singletons. Specimen: CD8+ T cells from blood, collected 12 months after liver transplant. These receptors were collected from a human patient who received a liver transplant. Some T cells may have come from the graft donor.

CDR3 in amino acids: CASSQDLRDTQYF. The CDR3 DNA reads TGTGCCAGCAGCCAAGATCTCAGAGATACGCAGTATTTT. The V gene is TRBV14, the J gene TRBJ2-3; D gene unclear. The length of the CDR3 is 13 residues. V was pared by 0 bases and J by 5 bases, with 6 bases between. Germline V gene sequence: CDR1 SGHDN, CDR2 FVKESK.

The chain links TRBV28 to TRBJ2-7; D possibly matches TRBD1 or TRBD2 (5 bases each). V was trimmed by 2 bases and J by 5 bases, leaving 16 bases between them. Germline-derived CDR1 and CDR2 are MDHEN and SYDVKM. This CDR3 is 15 amino acids long. CDR3 nucleotides: TGTGCCAGCAGTTTAGTTGGGACCAGCATCAACGAGCAGTACTTC. It encodes CASSLVGTSINEQYF.

In nucleotides, the CDR3 is TGTGCCAGCAGTTCCCCCTTTCGACAGGGCAGAAACACCATATATTTT. This codes for CASSSPFRQGRNTIYF. This chain links TRBV28 with TRBJ1-3, with 7 positions matching TRBD1. CDR1 and CDR2 (germline): MDHEN, SYDVKM. V shed 4 bases and J 5 bases; nucleotides not matched to a gene: 11. The CDR3 covers 16 residues.

This chain joins TRBV6-5 and TRBJ2-2; D is ambiguous. V lost 0 bases to trimming and J lost 5 bases, with 4 bases between them. CDR1 is MNHEY and CDR2 is SVGAGI in the germline V gene. The CDR3 length is 13 residues. CDR3: CASSYSITGELFF. The CDR3 nucleotides read TGTGCCAGCAGTTACTCCATTACCGGGGAGCTGTTTTTT.

The CDR3 region is CHKVGTGCTDTQYF. The CDR3 DNA follows: TGTCATAAAGTCGGGACAGGATGCACAGATACGCAGTATTTT. The rearrangement joins TRBV21-1 to TRBJ2-3; the table assigns TRBD1, which was not confirmed against the DNA. TRBV21-1 is recorded as a pseudogene. The CDR3 is made up of 14 amino acids.

The chain links TRBV27 to TRBJ2-1, with 8 nucleotides matching TRBD2. The junction had 13 bases not matched to a gene; V was cut back by 5 bases and J by 4 bases. The germline V gene encodes CDR1 MNHEY and CDR2 SMNVEV (reference sequence). This CDR3 has 17 residues. Written as DNA, the CDR3 is TGTGCCAGCAGTCCACTCCAAACGGGAGGGTCATACAATGAGCAGTTCTTC. This sequence encodes CASSPLQTGGSYNEQFF.

The chain combines TRBV2 with TRBJ2-5; TRBD2 matches 14 bases. The J segment lost 4 bases and the V segment lost 6 bases, leaving 10 bases of the junction unmatched. The CDR3 totals 17 residues. Germline V gives CDR1 SNHLY, CDR2 FYNNEI. The CDR3 DNA sequence: TGTGCCAGCAGCCGGACTAGCGGGAGGAAGGGCGTAGAGACCCAGTACTTC. Translating gives CASSRTSGRKGVETQYF.

This clone occurred once. The chain links TRBV7-6 to TRBJ2-3, with TRBD2 matching over 7 bases. Per the germline V gene, CDR1 is SGHVS and CDR2 is FNYEAQ. The CDR3 spans 16 residues. The junction had 11 bases not matched to a gene; V was cut back by 5 bases and J by 3 bases. The CDR3 bases are TGTGCCAGCAGCGCGAGACCACTAGCGTCAACAGATACGCAGTATTTT. This gives the protein CASSARPLASTDTQYF.

The genes are TRBV5-4 and TRBJ2-3; D gene ambiguous. Germline V gene data show CDR1 as SGHNT and CDR2 as YYREEE (reference sequence). With 4 bases removed from V and 7 bases from J, the gap between germline ends came to 10 bases. This CDR3 spans 12 amino acids. DNA for the CDR3: TGTGCCAGCAGCCCCTCGTCTCATACGCAGTATTTT. Protein product: CASSPSSHTQYF.

V is TRBV5-1 and J is TRBJ1-2; 7 positions match TRBD1. Trimming took 1 base from V and 4 from J; bases not matched to a gene: 10. The CDR3 has 16 residues. Germline-derived CDR1 and CDR2 are SGHRS and YFSETQ. The CDR3 here is CASSLSSGTEIYGYTF. CDR3 DNA sequence: TGCGCCAGCAGCTTGTCCTCCGGGACAGAGATCTATGGCTACACCTTC.

The V gene is TRBV28, the J gene TRBJ2-5; maybe TRBD1 (6 bases). V shed 6 bases and J shed 5 bases, with 16 bases lying between them. The germline CDR1 and CDR2 sequences are MDHEN and SYDVKM. This CDR3 has 14 residues. The CDR3 DNA reads TGTGCCAGCAGCACGACACAGGGTCTGGAGACCCAGTACTTC. It is translated as CASSTTQGLETQYF.

The chain has TRBV6-5 and TRBJ1-5; 10 bases agree with TRBD1. CDR1 is MNHEY, CDR2 SVGAGI, per germline. This CDR3 is 16 amino acids long. V dropped 0 bases and J dropped 4; count of bases not matched to a gene: 3. This chain's CDR3 is CASSYSRTGGNQPQHF. The CDR3 nucleotides are TGTGCCAGCAGTTACTCCCGGACAGGGGGAAATCAGCCCCAGCATTTT.

The chain couples TRBV29-1 to TRBJ2-7; D may correspond to TRBD1 or TRBD2 (6 bases each). V shed 1 base and J shed 2 bases, with 12 bases lying between them. The V gene's germline CDR1 is SQVTM and CDR2 ANQGSEA. The length of the CDR3 is 14 residues. CDR3 loop: CSVEVGGLAYEQYF. Here the CDR3 DNA reads TGCAGCGTTGAAGTAGGGGGGCTTGCCTACGAGCAGTACTTC.

The CDR3 here is CASSSDRGQETQYF. For the CDR3, the DNA is TGTGCCAGCAGTTCGGACAGGGGCCAAGAGACCCAGTACTTC. This sequence joins TRBV11-1 and TRBJ2-5; 9 nucleotides match TRBD1. The CDR3 is 14 amino acids. Per germline, CDR1 SGHAT and CDR2 FQDESV (reference sequence). V shed 6 bases, J shed 1 base, and the junction held 3 bases outside the gene matches.

The chain combines TRBV27 with TRBJ2-1, with 13 bases lining up with TRBD2. V gave up 9 bases and J gave up 12 bases; unmatched junction bases: 11. Germline V lookup: CDR1 MNHEY, CDR2 SMNVEV (reference sequence). The CDR3 is 14 residues long. The CDR3 region has the DNA TGTGCCAGTAGTAATGGACTAGCGGGAGTTTGGCAGTTCTTC. It translates to CASSNGLAGVWQFF.

The rearrangement uses TRBV5-4 and TRBJ1-1; D not resolved. This CDR3 spans 11 amino acids. Germline values: CDR1 SGHNT, CDR2 YYREEE (reference sequence). Trimming stripped 0 bases from V and 5 bases from J, with 2 bases between. For the CDR3, the DNA is TGTGCCAGCAGCTTGGAGACTGAAGCTTTCTTT. It encodes CASSLETEAFF. Full variable domain (missing parts from reference TRBV5-4 and TRBJ1-1): ETGVTQSPTHLIKTRGQQVTLRCSSQSGHNTVSWYQQALGQGPQFIFQYYREEENGRGNFPPRFSGLQFPNYSSELNVNALELDDSALYLCASSLETEAFFGQGTRLTVV.

The V and J genes are TRBV7-3 and TRBJ1-4; 7 bases fit TRBD1. The CDR3 sequence is 13 residues long. Germline V gene lookup returns CDR1 SGHTA and CDR2 FQGTGA. Trimming at V came to 6 bases and at J to 8 bases, leaving 6 bases not matched to a gene. The CDR3 DNA reads TGTGCCAGCAGTGGTCAGGACAGGGAAAAACTGTTTTTT. It codes for CASSGQDREKLFF. The complete variable domain, with remaining parts taken from reference TRBV7-3 and TRBJ1-4, reads GAGVSQTPSNKVTEKGKYVELRCDPISGHTALYWYRQSLGQGPEFLIYFQGTGAADDSGLPNDRFFAVRPEGSVSTLKIQRTERGDSAVYLCASSGQDREKLFFGSGTQLSVL.

This chain uses TRBV7-8 with TRBJ2-1; 10 bases are shared with TRBD2. CDR3 size: 15 residues. Germline values: CDR1 SGHVS, CDR2 FQNEAQ. The junction had 0 bases not matched to a gene; V was cut back by 2 bases and J by 2 bases. In nucleotides, the CDR3 is TGTGCCAGCAGCTTACTAGCGGGAGCCTACAATGAGCAGTTCTTC. This sequence encodes CASSLLAGAYNEQFF.

The rearrangement uses TRBV7-8 and TRBJ2-1; TRBD2 agrees at 9 bases. V dropped 2 bases and J dropped 9; count of bases not matched to a gene: 5. The CDR3 is 14 amino acids. Germline V gene lookup returns CDR1 SGHVS and CDR2 FQNEAQ. CDR3 amino acids: CASSLRASGIEQFF. CDR3 DNA sequence: TGTGCCAGCAGCTTAAGGGCTAGCGGGATTGAGCAGTTCTTC.

The chain links TRBV2 to TRBJ2-7; perhaps TRBD1 as D (6 bases). CDR1 and CDR2 from the germline V gene are SNHLY and FYNNEI. CDR3 length: 14 amino acids. Trimming took 6 bases from V and 0 from J, leaving 12 bases between them. This chain's CDR3 is CASRIGTSSYEQYF. The CDR3 coding sequence is TGTGCCAGCAGAATTGGGACAAGCTCCTACGAGCAGTACTTC.

The V call is TRBV9, the J call TRBJ2-2; D is undetermined. CDR1 is SGDLS, CDR2 YYNGEE, per germline. The CDR3 is 12 residues long. Trimming took 0 bases from V and 5 from J, leaving 2 bases between them. The DNA of the CDR3 is TGTGCCAGCAGCGTAGATACCGGGGAGCTGTTTTTT. Its translation: CASSVDTGELFF.

V gene TRBV9 combines with J gene TRBJ1-1; tentative D call: TRBD1 (5 bases). The CDR3 has 13 amino acids. CDR1 is SGDLS and CDR2 is YYNGEE in the germline V gene. The V end lost 3 bases, the J end lost 6 bases, and 12 bases lay between the germline ends. In nucleotides, the CDR3 is TGTGCCAGCAGCGCCGGGGGTAGACCTGAAGCTTTCTTT. As protein: CASSAGGRPEAFF.

The chain employs TRBV29-1 and TRBJ2-7, with D maybe TRBD2 (6 bases). Germline CDR1 and CDR2: SQVTM and ANQGSEA. V was pared by 0 bases and J by 6 bases, with 21 bases between. This CDR3 contains 16 residues. In nucleotides, the CDR3 is TGCAGCGTTGAAGATCGGTCTAGCGAACAACCTCCCGAGCAGTACTTC. This encodes CSVEDRSSEQPPEQYF.

The V gene is TRBV13, the J gene TRBJ2-5, with D maybe TRBD1 (6 bases). From germline, CDR1 is PRHDT and CDR2 FYEKMQ (reference sequence). The V gene lost 5 bases and the J gene lost 13 bases, with 17 bases spanning the gap. This CDR3 contains 12 residues. CDR3 protein: CASSSRQEPPYF. DNA for the CDR3: TGTGCCAGCAGCAGCAGACAGGAGCCCCCGTACTTC.

The genes are TRBV4-1 and TRBJ2-2, with D perhaps matching TRBD2 (6 bases). The germline V and J ends were trimmed by 5 bases and 4 bases, with 11 bases remaining between them. CDR3 size: 14 residues. Germline V gene sequence: CDR1 MGHRA, CDR2 YSYEKL. This CDR3 reads CASSSSEVTGELFF. The CDR3 region has the DNA TGCGCCAGCAGCTCTAGCGAGGTCACCGGGGAGCTGTTTTTT.

This rearrangement joins TRBV13 to TRBJ1-3; D perhaps matches TRBD1 (6 bases). Germline values: CDR1 PRHDT, CDR2 FYEKMQ (reference sequence). The CDR3 totals 15 residues. The V gene lost 6 bases and the J gene lost 0 bases, with 12 bases spanning the gap. The CDR3 DNA reads TGTGCCAGCAGGGTCGGACAGCTCTCTGGAAACACCATATATTTT. Protein sequence: CASRVGQLSGNTIYF.

This clone was seen a few times. The chain couples TRBV5-4 to TRBJ1-1; no clear D. This CDR3 spans 13 amino acids. V was cut by 2 bases and J by 0 bases, with 5 bases left in between. The germline gives CDR1 SGHNT, CDR2 YYREEE (reference sequence). For the CDR3, the DNA is TGTGCCAGCAGCTTTAGTTTGAACACTGAAGCTTTCTTT. Its translation: CASSFSLNTEAFF.

The chain recombines TRBV7-8 with TRBJ2-7; D is undetermined. Trimming shortened V by 1 base and J by 2 bases, and 12 bases separated the two germline ends. The germline V gene has CDR1 SGHVS and CDR2 FQNEAQ. The CDR3 totals 15 residues. This chain's CDR3 is CASSLDKGRTYEQYF. The CDR3 coding sequence is TGTGCCAGCAGCTTAGACAAGGGCCGGACCTACGAGCAGTACTTC. Full variable domain (outside the CDR3, taken from reference TRBV7-8 and TRBJ2-7): GAGVSQSPRYKVAKRGQDVALRCDPISGHVSLFWYQQALGQGPEFLTYFQNEAQLDKSGLPSDRFFAERPEGSVSTLKIQRTQQEDSAVYLCASSLDKGRTYEQYFGPGTRLTVT.